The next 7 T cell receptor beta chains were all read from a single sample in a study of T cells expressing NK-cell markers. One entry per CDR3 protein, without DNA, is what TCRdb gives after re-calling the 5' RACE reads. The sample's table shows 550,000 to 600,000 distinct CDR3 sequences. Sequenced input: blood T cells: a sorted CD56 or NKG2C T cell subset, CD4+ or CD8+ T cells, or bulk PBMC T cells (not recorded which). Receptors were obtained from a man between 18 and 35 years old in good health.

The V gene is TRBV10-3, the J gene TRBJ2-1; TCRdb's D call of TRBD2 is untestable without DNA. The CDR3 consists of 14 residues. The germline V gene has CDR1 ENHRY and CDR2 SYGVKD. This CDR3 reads CAISKSGRYNEQFF.

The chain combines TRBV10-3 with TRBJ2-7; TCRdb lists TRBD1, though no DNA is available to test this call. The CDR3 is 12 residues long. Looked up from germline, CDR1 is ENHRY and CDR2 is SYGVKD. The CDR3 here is CAILDPSGEQYF.

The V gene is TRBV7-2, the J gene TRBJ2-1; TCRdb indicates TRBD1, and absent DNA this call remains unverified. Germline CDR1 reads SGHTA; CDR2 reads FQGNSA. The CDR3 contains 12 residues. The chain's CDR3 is CASTQGVNEQFF. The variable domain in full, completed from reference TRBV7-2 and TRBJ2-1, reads GAGVSQSPSNKVTEKGKDVELRCDPISGHTALYWYRQSLGQGLEFLIYFQGNSAPDKSGLPSDRFSAERTGGSVSTLTIQRTQQEDSAVYLCASTQGVNEQFFGPGTRLTVL.

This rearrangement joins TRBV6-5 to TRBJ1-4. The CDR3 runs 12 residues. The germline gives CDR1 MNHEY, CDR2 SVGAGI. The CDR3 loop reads CASGDQNEKLFF.

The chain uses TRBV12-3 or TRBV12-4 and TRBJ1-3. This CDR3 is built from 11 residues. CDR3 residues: CASSFKNTIYF.

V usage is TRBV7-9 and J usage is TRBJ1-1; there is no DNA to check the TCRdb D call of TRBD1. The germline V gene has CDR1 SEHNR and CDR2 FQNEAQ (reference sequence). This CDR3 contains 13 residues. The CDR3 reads CASSIRDIPEAFF. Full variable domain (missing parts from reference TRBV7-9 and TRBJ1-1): DTGVSQNPRHKITKRGQNVTFRCDPISEHNRLYWYRQTLGQGPEFLTYFQNEAQLEKSRLLSDRFSAERPKGSFSTLEIQRTEQGDSAMYLCASSIRDIPEAFFGQGTRLTVV.

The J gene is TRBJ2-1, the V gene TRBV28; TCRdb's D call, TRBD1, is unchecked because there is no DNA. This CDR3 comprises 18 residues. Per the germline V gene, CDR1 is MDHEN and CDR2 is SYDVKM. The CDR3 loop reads CASSLAPPQRGTYNEQFF.